Following are 20 T cell receptor beta chains from one sample sequenced in a study of CD8+CD57+ T cells in acquired aplastic anemia. Both TCR beta VDJ combination and CDR3 sequence profiling were carried out. Genomic DNA was the template for this profiling. MiXCR, applied by TCRdb to the reads, yields one record per CDR3 protein. The table includes roughly 160,000 distinct CDR3 sequences, 70% to 75% detected once. Flow cytometry had shown expanded CD8+CD57+ cells in the patients chosen for sequencing. The sequenced sample consisted of sorted CD4+, CD8+, or CD8+CD57+ T cells (not recorded which) from PBMCs. The source is a human donor with aplastic anemia.

The chain's CDR3 is CASSADLQETQYF. Here the CDR3 DNA reads TGTGCCAGCAGCGCCGACCTACAAGAGACCCAGTACTTC. This chain links TRBV6-4 with TRBJ2-5; D unclear. The CDR3 totals 13 residues. V lost 6 bases, J lost 2 bases, and 10 bases lay in between. CDR1 is MRHNA and CDR2 is SNTAGT in the germline V gene.

V and J are TRBV11-2 and TRBJ1-1; weak D call: TRBD1 (5 bases). The CDR3 sequence is 13 residues long. Germline loops: CDR1 SGHAT, CDR2 FQNNGV. Deletions cut 0 bases from V and 6 bases from J, with 8 bases between. The CDR3 DNA reads as TGTGCCAGCAGCTTAGAACAGGATGCTGAAGCTTTCTTT. It codes for CASSLEQDAEAFF.

The chain is built from TRBV10-3 and TRBJ2-1, with 10 bases fitting TRBD1. The V and J ends lost 2 bases and 8 bases, in that order; junction bases with no gene match: 9. The CDR3 has 16 amino acids. Per the germline V gene, CDR1 is ENHRY and CDR2 is SYGVKD. The CDR3 nucleotides are TGTGCCATCAGTGAGGCGGCAGGACAGGGGGGTTATGAGCAGTTCTTC. This gives the protein CAISEAAGQGGYEQFF.

V is TRBV7-6 and J is TRBJ2-5; D might be TRBD2 (6 bases). CDR3 length: 14 residues. V was trimmed by 1 base and J by 4 bases, leaving 10 bases between them. The germline gives CDR1 SGHVS, CDR2 FNYEAQ. CDR3 amino acids: CASSLGVEGETQYF. The DNA of the CDR3 is TGTGCCAGCAGCTTAGGGGTGGAGGGAGAGACCCAGTACTTC.

In nucleotides, the CDR3 is TGTGCCAGCACTCGACAGGGAGGGAATGAAGCTTTCTTT. Protein sequence: CASTRQGGNEAFF. V usage is TRBV6-1 and J usage is TRBJ1-1, with 7 positions matching TRBD1. The CDR3 has 13 amino acids. Germline CDR1 reads MNHNS; CDR2 reads SASEGT. The V gene end was trimmed by 7 bases and the J gene end by 7 bases; junction bases not matched to a gene: 9.

The rearrangement joins TRBV7-2 to TRBJ1-5; D not certain. The germline V and J ends were trimmed by 0 bases and 7 bases, with 7 bases remaining between them. The germline gives CDR1 SGHTA, CDR2 FQGNSA. The CDR3 has 13 amino acids. The chain's CDR3 is CASSLAVRQPQHF. CDR3 nucleotides: TGTGCCAGCAGCTTAGCGGTTCGGCAGCCCCAGCATTTT.

This clonotype was recorded only once. The CDR3 sequence: CASSVGDTFSGNTIYF. The CDR3 nucleotides are TGTGCCAGCAGCGTAGGGGATACTTTCTCTGGAAACACCATATATTTT. The V and J genes are TRBV9 and TRBJ1-3; D is unclear. Per the germline V gene, CDR1 is SGDLS and CDR2 is YYNGEE. Deletions cut 0 bases from V and 0 bases from J, with 10 bases between. The CDR3 is made up of 16 amino acids.

A word on this clonotype: The junction shows a germline mismatch at one end, possibly a read error. Here the CDR3 reads CASGAGGLVGSYEQYF. Here the CDR3 DNA reads TGTGCCAGTGGAGCGGGGGGGCTAGTTGGTTCCTACGAGCAGTACTTC. The chain couples TRBV5-1 to TRBJ2-7; TRBD2 matches at 10 bases. CDR1 is SGHRS and CDR2 is YFSETQ in the germline V gene. This CDR3 has 16 residues. The full variable domain, in which reference TRBV5-1 and TRBJ2-7 provide the parts outside the CDR3, is KAGVTQTPRYLIKTRGQQVTLSCSPISGHRSVSWYQQTPGQGLQFLFEYFSETQRNKGNFPGRFSGRQFSNSRSEMNVSTLELGDSALYLCASGAGGLVGSYEQYFGPGTRLTVT.

The rearrangement uses TRBV4-3 and TRBJ2-7; 10 bases match TRBD2. The CDR3 totals 16 residues. From germline, CDR1 is LGHNA and CDR2 YSLEER. J lost 2 bases, V lost 4 bases, and 8 bases had no gene match. The DNA of the CDR3 is TGCGCCAGCAGCCCCCAAGGACTAGCGGCTCCCTACGAGCAGTACTTC. Protein sequence: CASSPQGLAAPYEQYF.

Many counts were recorded for this clonotype. V and J are TRBV2 and TRBJ2-3; D may correspond to TRBD1 or TRBD2 (5 bases each). Germline values: CDR1 SNHLY, CDR2 FYNNEI. Trimming cost V 8 bases and J 6 bases, with 9 bases left between them. The CDR3 consists of 11 residues. The CDR3 spells CASWDGDTQYF. CDR3 in DNA: TGTGCCAGCTGGGACGGGGATACGCAGTATTTT.

This clonotype came up a few times. The rearrangement joins TRBV6-2 or TRBV6-3 to TRBJ1-5; D gene uncertain. The V gene's germline CDR1 is MNHEY and CDR2 SVGEGT. The CDR3 sequence is 11 residues long. CDR3 protein: CICCANQPQHF. The CDR3 DNA sequence: TGTATCTGTTGCGCGAATCAGCCCCAGCATTTT.

The V and J genes are TRBV5-1 and TRBJ1-1, with 7 bases aligning to TRBD1. The CDR3 covers 17 residues. Germline CDR1 is SGHRS and CDR2 is YFSETQ. The ends lost 0 bases at V and 6 bases at J; junction bases unmatched: 14. Here the CDR3 DNA reads TGCGCCAGCAGCTTGGGCCATAAAGAGGGGGCCGTAGCTGAAGCTTTCTTT. This encodes CASSLGHKEGAVAEAFF.

This chain uses TRBV5-1 with TRBJ1-1; 8 nucleotides agree with TRBD2. The DNA end favors TRBJ2-1, so the J call may be wrong. The CDR3 spans 16 residues. CDR1 SGHRS and CDR2 YFSETQ come from the germline V gene. This chain's CDR3 is CASSLAPGGPRNEQFF. In nucleotides, the CDR3 is TGCGCCAGCAGCTTGGCCCCGGGGGGGCCGAGGAATGAGCAGTTCTTC.

The sample holds a few counts of this clonotype. The gene calls are TRBV10-3 and TRBJ1-5, with D perhaps matching TRBD1 (6 bases). The CDR3 is 15 amino acids. The germline CDR1 and CDR2 sequences are ENHRY and SYGVKD. Between the trimmed V and J ends, which lost 8 bases and 0 bases, there was a span of 14 bases. The CDR3 spells CAISRDKYSNQPQHF. CDR3 in DNA: TGTGCCATCTCAAGGGACAAGTATAGCAATCAGCCCCAGCATTTT.

As concerns this clonotype: A much larger clonotype is one base distant, so this may be a read error. The rearrangement joins TRBV10-2 to TRBJ1-1; D is unresolved. This CDR3 is 13 amino acids long. Per the germline V gene, CDR1 is WSHSY and CDR2 is SAAADI. V lost 10 bases to trimming and J lost 4 bases, with 16 bases between them. The CDR3 nucleotides read TGCGCCACCGAAAGAGAAGTGAGCACTGAAGCTTTCTTT. It encodes CATEREVSTEAFF.

The chain has TRBV7-9 and TRBJ2-4; tentative D call: TRBD1 (5 bases). This CDR3 is built from 15 residues. CDR1 is SEHNR and CDR2 is FQNEAQ in the germline V gene (reference sequence). Trimming removed 1 base from V and 8 bases from J, with 15 bases in between. CDR3 coding DNA: TGTGCCAGCAGCTTAGTAAGGGGCAGTCGGGACATTCAGTACTTC. It specifies CASSLVRGSRDIQYF.

At least ten counts were recorded for this clonotype. The V call is TRBV6-4, the J call TRBJ2-7; tentative D call: TRBD2 (5 bases). Germline assignment: CDR1 MRHNA and CDR2 SNTAGT. Trimming took off 0 bases at V and 6 bases at J, with 9 bases between the two ends. This CDR3 is built from 13 residues. This chain's CDR3 is CASSDSSEGEQYF. The CDR3 DNA is TGTGCCAGCAGTGACTCGTCTGAGGGCGAGCAGTACTTC.

This clonotype has just a few counts. The V call is TRBV29-1, the J call TRBJ2-2, with 8 bases matching TRBD2. Germline assignment: CDR1 SQVTM and CDR2 ANQGSEA. The CDR3 has 15 residues. V was pared by 6 bases and J by 6 bases, with 12 bases of the junction left unmatched. The CDR3: CSVGNPSGLAGELFF. The CDR3 region has the DNA TGCAGCGTGGGAAACCCTAGCGGGTTAGCCGGGGAGCTGTTTTTT.

The chain uses TRBV5-5 and TRBJ1-2; weak D call: TRBD1 (5 bases). CDR1 SGHKS and CDR2 YYEKEE come from the germline V gene (reference sequence). The CDR3 totals 14 residues. The germline V and J ends were trimmed by 0 bases and 4 bases, with 10 bases remaining between them. Here the CDR3 reads CASSLGGEGYGYTF. Here the CDR3 DNA reads TGTGCCAGCAGCTTGGGGGGGGAAGGCTATGGCTACACCTTC.

The chain has TRBV10-3 and TRBJ1-2, with D perhaps matching TRBD1 (5 bases). The CDR3 totals 14 residues. V lost 6 bases and J 0 bases, leaving 11 bases between the germline ends. Germline CDR1 is ENHRY and CDR2 is SYGVKD. The CDR3 nucleotides read TGTGCCATCAGGGGGACGGGGACTAACTATGGCTACACCTTC. Amino acids: CAIRGTGTNYGYTF.